This T cell receptor beta chain appears in the sequencing data of a study of shared clonotypes between healthy human individuals. Overall study results and limits: The rarefaction results pointed to incomplete sorted-subset sequencing despite large depth. The study generally estimated greater richness for naive than memory subsets.

As to this clone: Its cognate antigen is unknown.

Deep-level running was used for the assay. Generated by immunoSEQ multiplex PCR, the TCRdb table keeps only in-frame clones and is missing some. The sample holds 1,400,000 or so clones, around 98.5% seen once. This TCR derives from a man younger than 45 in good health. The sequenced sample consisted of naive CD4+ T cells sorted from blood. Subset specified: CD45RA+ positively selected.

The chain's CDR3 is CASREAGNTIYF. The CDR3 coding sequence is TGTGCCAGCAGGGAGGCCGGAAACACCATATATTTT. The V call is TRBV19, the J call TRBJ1-3, with D possibly TRBD1 on 5 matching bases. The germline V gene has CDR1 LNHDA and CDR2 SQIVND (reference sequence). V lost 9 bases and J 4 bases, leaving 10 bases between the germline ends. CDR3 length: 12 residues.